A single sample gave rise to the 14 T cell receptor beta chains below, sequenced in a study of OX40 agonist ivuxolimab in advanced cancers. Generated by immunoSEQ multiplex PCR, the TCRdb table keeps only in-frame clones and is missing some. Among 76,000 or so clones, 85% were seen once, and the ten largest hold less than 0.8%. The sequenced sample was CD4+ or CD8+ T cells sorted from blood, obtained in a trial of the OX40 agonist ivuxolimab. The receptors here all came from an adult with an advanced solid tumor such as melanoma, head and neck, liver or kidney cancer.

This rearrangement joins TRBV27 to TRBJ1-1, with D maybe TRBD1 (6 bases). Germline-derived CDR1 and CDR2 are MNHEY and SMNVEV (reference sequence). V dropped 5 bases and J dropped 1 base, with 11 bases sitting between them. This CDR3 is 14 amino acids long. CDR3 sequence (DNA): TGTGCCAGCAGTCCAGAGACAGGGAACACTGAAGCTTTCTTT. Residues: CASSPETGNTEAFF.

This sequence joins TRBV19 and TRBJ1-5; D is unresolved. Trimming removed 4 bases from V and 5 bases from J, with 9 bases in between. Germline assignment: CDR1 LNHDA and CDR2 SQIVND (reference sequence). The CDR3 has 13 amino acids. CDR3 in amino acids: CASSKGADQPQHF. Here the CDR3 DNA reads TGTGCCAGTAGTAAAGGAGCCGATCAGCCCCAGCATTTT.

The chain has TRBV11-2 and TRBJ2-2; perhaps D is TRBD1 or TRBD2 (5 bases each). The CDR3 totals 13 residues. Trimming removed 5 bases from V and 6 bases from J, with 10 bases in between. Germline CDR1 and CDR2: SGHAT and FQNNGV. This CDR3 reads CASSLPGPGELFF. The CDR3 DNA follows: TGTGCCAGCAGCCTCCCGGGGCCCGGGGAGCTGTTTTTT.

CDR3 bases: TGTGCCAGTAGTTCACCTGGGGCAACCCGCTATGGCTACACCTTC. Protein sequence: CASSSPGATRYGYTF. The V call is TRBV19, the J call TRBJ1-2; D perhaps matches TRBD1 (5 bases). The CDR3 length is 15 residues. CDR1 and CDR2 (germline): LNHDA, SQIVND (reference sequence). Trimming left V 5 bases short and J 4 bases short, with 17 bases between.

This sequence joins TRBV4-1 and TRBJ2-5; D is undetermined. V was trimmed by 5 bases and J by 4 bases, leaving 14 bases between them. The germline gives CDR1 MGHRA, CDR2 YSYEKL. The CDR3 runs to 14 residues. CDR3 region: CASSRDSAVETQYF. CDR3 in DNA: TGCGCCAGCAGCAGGGATAGTGCGGTAGAGACCCAGTACTTC.

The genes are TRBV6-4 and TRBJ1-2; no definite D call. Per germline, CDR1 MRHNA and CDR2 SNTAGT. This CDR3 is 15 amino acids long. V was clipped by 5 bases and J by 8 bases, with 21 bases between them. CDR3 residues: CASSLRLGEPRGYTF. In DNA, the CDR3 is TGTGCCAGCAGTCTTAGACTTGGGGAGCCGCGGGGCTACACCTTC.

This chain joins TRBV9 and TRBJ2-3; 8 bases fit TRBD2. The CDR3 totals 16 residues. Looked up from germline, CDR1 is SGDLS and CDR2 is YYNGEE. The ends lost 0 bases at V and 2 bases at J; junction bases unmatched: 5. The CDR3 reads CASSVAGGGITDTQYF. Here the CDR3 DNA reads TGTGCCAGCAGCGTAGCAGGCGGGGGGATCACAGATACGCAGTATTTT.

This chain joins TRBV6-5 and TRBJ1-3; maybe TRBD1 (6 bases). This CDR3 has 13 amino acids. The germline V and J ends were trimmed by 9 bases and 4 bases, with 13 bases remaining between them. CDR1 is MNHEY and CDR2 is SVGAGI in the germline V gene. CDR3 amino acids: CASGQPAGNTIYF. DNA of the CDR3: TGTGCCAGTGGACAGCCGGCAGGAAACACCATATATTTT.

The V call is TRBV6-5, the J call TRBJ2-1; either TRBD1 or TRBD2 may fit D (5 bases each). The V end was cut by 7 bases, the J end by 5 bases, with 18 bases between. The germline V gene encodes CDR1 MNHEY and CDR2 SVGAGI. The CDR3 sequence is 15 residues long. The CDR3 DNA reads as TGTGCCAGCAAATTGCAGGGTGGGACCAACAATGAGCAGTTCTTC. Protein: CASKLQGGTNNEQFF.

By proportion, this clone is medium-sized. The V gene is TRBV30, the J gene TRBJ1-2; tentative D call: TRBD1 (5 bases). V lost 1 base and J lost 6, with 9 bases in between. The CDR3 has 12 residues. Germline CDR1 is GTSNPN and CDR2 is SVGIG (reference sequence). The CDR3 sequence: CAWSESGNGYTF. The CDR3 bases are TGTGCCTGGAGTGAATCAGGGAATGGCTACACCTTC.

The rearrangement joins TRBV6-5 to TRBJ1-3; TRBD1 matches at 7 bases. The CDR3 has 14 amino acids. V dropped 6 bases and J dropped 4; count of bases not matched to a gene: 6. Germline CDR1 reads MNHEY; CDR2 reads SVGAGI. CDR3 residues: CASSQVGQGNTIYF. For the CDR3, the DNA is TGTGCCAGCAGCCAAGTGGGACAGGGAAACACCATATATTTT.

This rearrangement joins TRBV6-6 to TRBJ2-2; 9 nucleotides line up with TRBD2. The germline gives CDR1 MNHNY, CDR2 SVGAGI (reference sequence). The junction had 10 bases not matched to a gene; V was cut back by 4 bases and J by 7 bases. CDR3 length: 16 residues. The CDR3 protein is CASSSVAGGHVGELFF. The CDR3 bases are TGTGCCAGCAGTTCGGTTGCGGGGGGGCATGTCGGGGAGCTGTTTTTT.

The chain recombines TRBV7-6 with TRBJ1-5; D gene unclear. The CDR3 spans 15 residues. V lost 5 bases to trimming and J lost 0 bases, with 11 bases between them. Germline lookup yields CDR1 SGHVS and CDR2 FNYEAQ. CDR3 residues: CASSLTPNSNQPQHF. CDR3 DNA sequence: TGTGCCAGCAGCCTCACACCTAATAGCAATCAGCCCCAGCATTTT.

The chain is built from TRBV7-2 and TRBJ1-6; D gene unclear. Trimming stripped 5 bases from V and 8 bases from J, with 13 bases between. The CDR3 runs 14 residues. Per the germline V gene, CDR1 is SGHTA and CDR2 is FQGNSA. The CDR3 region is CASSRLTSYSPLHF. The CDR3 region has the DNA TGTGCCAGCAGCCGACTCACCAGCTATTCACCCCTCCACTTT. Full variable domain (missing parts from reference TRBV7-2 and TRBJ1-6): GAGVSQSPSNKVTEKGKDVELRCDPISGHTALYWYRQSLGQGLEFLIYFQGNSAPDKSGLPSDRFSAERTGGSVSTLTIQRTQQEDSAVYLCASSRLTSYSPLHFGNGTRLTVT.